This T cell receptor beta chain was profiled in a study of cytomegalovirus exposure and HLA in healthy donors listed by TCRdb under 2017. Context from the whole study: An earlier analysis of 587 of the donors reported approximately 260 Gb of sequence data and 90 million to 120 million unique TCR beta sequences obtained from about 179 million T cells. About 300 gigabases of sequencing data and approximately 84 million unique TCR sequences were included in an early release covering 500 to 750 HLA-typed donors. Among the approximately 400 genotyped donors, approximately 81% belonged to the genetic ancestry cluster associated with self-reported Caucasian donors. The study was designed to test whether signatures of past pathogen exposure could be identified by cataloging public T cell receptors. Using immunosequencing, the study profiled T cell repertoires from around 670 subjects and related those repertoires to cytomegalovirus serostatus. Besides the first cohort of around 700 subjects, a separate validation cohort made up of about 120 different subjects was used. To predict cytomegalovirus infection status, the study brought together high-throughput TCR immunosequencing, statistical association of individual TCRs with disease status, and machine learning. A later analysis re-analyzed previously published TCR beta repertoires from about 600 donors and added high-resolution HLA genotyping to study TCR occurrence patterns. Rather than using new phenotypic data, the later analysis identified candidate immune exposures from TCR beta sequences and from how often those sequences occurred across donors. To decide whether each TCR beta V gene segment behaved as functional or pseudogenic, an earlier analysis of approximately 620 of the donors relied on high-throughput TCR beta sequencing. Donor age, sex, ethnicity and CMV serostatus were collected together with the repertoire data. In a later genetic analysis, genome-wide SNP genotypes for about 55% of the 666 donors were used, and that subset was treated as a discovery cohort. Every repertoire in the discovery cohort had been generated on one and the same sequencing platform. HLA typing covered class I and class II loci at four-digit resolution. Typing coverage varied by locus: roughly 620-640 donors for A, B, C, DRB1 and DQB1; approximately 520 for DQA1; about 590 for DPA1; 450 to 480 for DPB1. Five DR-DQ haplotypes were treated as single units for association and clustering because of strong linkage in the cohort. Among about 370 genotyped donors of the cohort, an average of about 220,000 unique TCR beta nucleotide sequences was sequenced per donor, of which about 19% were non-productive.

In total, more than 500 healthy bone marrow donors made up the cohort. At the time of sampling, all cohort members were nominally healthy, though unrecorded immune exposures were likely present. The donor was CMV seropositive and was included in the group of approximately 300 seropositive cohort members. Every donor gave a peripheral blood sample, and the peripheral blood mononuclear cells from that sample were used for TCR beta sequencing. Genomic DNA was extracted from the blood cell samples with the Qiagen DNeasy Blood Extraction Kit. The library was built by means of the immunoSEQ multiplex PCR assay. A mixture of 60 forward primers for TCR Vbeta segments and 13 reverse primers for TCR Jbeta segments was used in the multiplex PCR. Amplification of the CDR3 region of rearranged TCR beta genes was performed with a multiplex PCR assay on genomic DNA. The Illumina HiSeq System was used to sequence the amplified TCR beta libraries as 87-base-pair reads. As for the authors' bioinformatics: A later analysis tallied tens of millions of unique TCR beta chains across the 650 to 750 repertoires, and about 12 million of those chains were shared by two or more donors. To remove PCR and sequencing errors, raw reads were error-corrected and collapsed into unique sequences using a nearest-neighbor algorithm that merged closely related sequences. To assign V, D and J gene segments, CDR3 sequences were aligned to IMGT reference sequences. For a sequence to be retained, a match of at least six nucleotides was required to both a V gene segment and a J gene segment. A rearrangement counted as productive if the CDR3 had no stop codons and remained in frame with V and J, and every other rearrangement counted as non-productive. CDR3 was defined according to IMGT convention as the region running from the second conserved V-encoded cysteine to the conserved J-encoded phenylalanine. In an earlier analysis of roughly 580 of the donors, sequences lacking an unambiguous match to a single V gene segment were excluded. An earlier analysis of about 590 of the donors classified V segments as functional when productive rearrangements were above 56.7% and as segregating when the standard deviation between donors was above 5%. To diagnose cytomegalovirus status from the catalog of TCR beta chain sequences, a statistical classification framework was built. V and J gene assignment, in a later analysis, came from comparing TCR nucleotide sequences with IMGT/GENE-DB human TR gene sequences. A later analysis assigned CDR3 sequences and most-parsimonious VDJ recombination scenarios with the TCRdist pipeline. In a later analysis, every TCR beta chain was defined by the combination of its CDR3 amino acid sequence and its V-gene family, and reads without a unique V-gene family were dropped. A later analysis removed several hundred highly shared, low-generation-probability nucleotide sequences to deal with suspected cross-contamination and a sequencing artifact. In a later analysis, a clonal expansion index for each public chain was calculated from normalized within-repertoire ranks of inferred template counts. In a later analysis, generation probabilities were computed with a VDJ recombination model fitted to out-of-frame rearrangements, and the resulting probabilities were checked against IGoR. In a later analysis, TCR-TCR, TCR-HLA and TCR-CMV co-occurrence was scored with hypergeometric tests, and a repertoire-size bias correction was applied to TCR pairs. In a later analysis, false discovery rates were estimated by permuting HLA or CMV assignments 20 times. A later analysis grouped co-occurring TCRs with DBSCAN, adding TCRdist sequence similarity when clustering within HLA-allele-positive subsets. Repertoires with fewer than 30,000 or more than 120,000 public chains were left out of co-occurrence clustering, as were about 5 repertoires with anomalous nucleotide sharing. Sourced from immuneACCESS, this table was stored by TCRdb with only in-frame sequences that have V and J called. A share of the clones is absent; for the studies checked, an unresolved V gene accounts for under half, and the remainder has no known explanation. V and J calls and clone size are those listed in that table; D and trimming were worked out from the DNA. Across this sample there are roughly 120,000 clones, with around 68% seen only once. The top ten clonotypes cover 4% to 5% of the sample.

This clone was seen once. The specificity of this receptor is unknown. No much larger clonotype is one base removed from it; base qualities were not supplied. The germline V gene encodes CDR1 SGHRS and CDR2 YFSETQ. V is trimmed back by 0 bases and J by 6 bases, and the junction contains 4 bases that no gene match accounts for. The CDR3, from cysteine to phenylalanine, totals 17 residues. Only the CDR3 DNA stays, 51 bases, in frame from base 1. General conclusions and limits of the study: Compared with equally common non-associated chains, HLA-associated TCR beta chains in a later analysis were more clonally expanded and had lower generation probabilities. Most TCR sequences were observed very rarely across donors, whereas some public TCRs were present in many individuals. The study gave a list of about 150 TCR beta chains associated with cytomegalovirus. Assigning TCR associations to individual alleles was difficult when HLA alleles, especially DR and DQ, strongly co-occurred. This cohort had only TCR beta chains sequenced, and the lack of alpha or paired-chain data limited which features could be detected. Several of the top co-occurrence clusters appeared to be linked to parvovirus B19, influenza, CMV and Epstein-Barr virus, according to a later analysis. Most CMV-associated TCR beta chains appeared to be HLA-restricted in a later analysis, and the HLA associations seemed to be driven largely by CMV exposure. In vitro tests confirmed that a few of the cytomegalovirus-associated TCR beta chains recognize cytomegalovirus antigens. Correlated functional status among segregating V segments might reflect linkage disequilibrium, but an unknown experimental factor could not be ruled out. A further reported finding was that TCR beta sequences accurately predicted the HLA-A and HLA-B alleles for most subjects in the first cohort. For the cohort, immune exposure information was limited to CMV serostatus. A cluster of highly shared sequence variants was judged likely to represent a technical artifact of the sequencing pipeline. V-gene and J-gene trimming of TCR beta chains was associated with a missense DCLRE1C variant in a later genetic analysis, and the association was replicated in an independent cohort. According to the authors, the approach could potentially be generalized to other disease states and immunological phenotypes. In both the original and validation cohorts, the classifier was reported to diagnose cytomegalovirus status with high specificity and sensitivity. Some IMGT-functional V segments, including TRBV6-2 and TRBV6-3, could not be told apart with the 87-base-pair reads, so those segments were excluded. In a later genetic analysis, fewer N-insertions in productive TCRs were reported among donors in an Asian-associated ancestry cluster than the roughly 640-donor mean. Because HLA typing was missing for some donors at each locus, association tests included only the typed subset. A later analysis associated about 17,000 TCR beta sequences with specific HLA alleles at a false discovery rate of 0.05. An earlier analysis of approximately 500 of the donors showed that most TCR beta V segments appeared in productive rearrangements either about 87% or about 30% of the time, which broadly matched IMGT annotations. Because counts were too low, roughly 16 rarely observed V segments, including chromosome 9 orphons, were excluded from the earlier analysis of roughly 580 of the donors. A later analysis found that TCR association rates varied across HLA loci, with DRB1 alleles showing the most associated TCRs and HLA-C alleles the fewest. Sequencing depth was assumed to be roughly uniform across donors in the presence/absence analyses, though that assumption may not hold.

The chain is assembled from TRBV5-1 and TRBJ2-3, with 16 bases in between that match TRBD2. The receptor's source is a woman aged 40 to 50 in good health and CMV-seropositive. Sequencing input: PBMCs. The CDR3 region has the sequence CASSLAGLAGGPDTQYF. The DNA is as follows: TGCGCCAGCAGCTTGGCGGGACTAGCGGGAGGGCCGGATACGCAGTATTTT. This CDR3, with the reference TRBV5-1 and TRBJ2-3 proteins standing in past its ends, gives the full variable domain KAGVTQTPRYLIKTRGQQVTLSCSPISGHRSVSWYQQTPGQGLQFLFEYFSETQRNKGNFPGRFSGRQFSNSRSEMNVSTLELGDSALYLCASSLAGLAGGPDTQYFGPGTRLTVL.